Reported below is one T cell receptor beta chain. Every donor was a Caucasian adult from Nashville, Tennessee. Naive CD45RA+ and memory CD45RA-negative subsets were split from CD4+ cells. The data were taken from a study of shared clonotypes between healthy human individuals. Study-wide background: Those who served as donors were a couple of women and a few men between the ages of 18 and 49. Per donor, three plates held CD4 naive cells, three held CD4 memory, two held CD8 naive and one held CD8 memory.

This table comes from immunoSEQ multiplex PCR, and its TCRdb copy is limited to in-frame clones, with some not included. The sample holds 2 million to 3 million clones, more than 85% seen once. Germline CDR1 KGHSH, CDR2 LQKENI. This CDR3 has 16 residues. V gave up 5 bases and J gave up 8 bases; unmatched junction bases: 15. The sequenced sample was naive CD4+ T cells from PBMCs. Subset denoted: CD45RA+ positively selected. The sequence was collected from a man younger than 35 in good health. Some clones in this sample may be carry-over from other donors' samples. The chain combines TRBV18 with TRBJ1-2, with TRBD1 matching 9 bases. The CDR3 DNA follows: TGTGCCAGCTCATCCGCCGGGACAGGGATCGGTTACGGCTACACCTTC. It is translated as CASSSAGTGIGYGYTF.